Following are 7 T cell receptor beta chains from one sample sequenced in a study of T cell repertoires in cytomegalovirus infection. Antigen specificity for these receptors is unknown. In TCRdb, the reads were re-called with MiXCR into one record per CDR3 protein. The sample contains 550,000 to 700,000 distinct CDR3 sequences, roughly 43% of which appear only once. The sequencing used cultured PBMCs, collected from culture after CMV antigen stimulation. The source is a human donor in good health (CMV status not recorded). Some clones in this sample may be carry-over from other donors' samples.

The rearrangement links TRBV12-5 to TRBJ2-3; 7 bases line up with TRBD1. V was clipped by 0 bases and J by 7 bases; unmatched bases: 25. CDR3 length: 21 amino acids. Germline CDR1 is LGHNT and CDR2 is FRNRAP. CDR3 DNA: TGTGCTAGTGGTTTGGTACAAAAGGAATCGAGAGGGGGCCTTTCCTTTAATACGCAGTATTTT. This encodes CASGLVQKESRGGLSFNTQYF.

This clonotype was seen a few times. The chain carries TRBV5-1 and TRBJ2-3, with D maybe TRBD2 (6 bases). V gave up 4 bases and J gave up 5 bases, with 20 bases separating them. CDR3 length: 16 residues. Germline V CDR1 and CDR2: SGHRS, YFSETQ. The CDR3 bases are TGCGCCAGCAGCCTATCTAGCGTCCAGGTAGGAGATACGCAGTATTTT. Protein sequence: CASSLSSVQVGDTQYF.

The CDR3, as DNA: TGTGCCAGCAGCGTATCGGGGTACGAGCAGTACTTC. Encoded protein: CASSVSGYEQYF. The chain combines TRBV7-2 with TRBJ2-7; D is perhaps TRBD2 (5 bases). Germline V lookup: CDR1 SGHTA, CDR2 FQGNSA. The CDR3 runs to 12 residues. V shed 5 bases and J shed 4 bases, with 9 bases lying between them.

This clonotype has just a few counts. The V gene is TRBV5-1, the J gene TRBJ2-2, with D perhaps matching TRBD2 (6 bases). The CDR3 totals 16 residues. Trimming removed 2 bases at V and 1 base at J, with 12 bases between. CDR1 and CDR2 from the germline V gene are SGHRS and YFSETQ. This CDR3 reads CASSFLGSGNTGELFF. The CDR3 nucleotides are TGCGCCAGCAGCTTTCTGGGTAGCGGGAACACCGGGGAGCTGTTTTTT.

DNA of the CDR3: TGTGCCAGCAGCCAGAACTGGGGGTTAAGGGAAGCTTTCTTT. Its translation: CASSQNWGLREAFF. The chain employs TRBV7-2 and TRBJ1-1; TRBD1 might be the D (5 bases). Trimming stripped 5 bases from V and 8 bases from J, with 18 bases between. CDR1 is SGHTA, CDR2 FQGNSA, per germline. CDR3 length: 14 residues.

This clonotype was picked up a small number of times. The chain combines TRBV7-2 with TRBJ2-6; unclear D gene. Between the trimmed V and J ends, which lost 4 bases and 8 bases, there was a span of 3 bases. CDR1 and CDR2 (germline): SGHTA, FQGNSA. This CDR3 has 11 amino acids. Written as DNA, the CDR3 is TGTGCCAGCAGCTCCTCCAACGTCCTGACTTTC. It specifies CASSSSNVLTF.

This rearrangement joins TRBV6-1 to TRBJ2-7; D might be TRBD1 (5 bases). The CDR3 length is 15 residues. V was pared by 3 bases and J by 5 bases, with 17 bases between. Germline V gene data show CDR1 as MNHNS and CDR2 as SASEGT. This chain's CDR3 is CASSEPSRQGNEQYF. In nucleotides, the CDR3 is TGTGCCAGCAGTGAGCCCTCTCGCCAGGGAAACGAGCAGTACTTC.